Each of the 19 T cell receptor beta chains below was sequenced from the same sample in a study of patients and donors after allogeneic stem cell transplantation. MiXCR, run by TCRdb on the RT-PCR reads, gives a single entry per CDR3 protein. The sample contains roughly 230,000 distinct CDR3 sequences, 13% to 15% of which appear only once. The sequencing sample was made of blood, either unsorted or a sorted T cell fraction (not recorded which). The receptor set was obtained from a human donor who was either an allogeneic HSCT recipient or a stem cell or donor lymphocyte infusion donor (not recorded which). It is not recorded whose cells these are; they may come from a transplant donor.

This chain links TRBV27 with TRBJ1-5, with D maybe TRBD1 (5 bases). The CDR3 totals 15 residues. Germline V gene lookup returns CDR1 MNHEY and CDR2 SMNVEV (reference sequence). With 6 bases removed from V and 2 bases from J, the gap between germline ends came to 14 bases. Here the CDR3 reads CASSPEGWGNQPQHF. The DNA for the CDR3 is TGTGCCAGCAGCCCCGAGGGGTGGGGCAATCAGCCCCAGCATTTT.

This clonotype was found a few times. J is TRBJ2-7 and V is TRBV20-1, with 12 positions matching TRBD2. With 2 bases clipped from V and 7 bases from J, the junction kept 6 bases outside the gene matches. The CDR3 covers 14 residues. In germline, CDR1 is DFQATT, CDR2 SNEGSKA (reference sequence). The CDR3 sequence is CSARPSGRAGEQYF. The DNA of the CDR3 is TGCAGTGCTAGACCTAGCGGGAGGGCCGGGGAGCAGTACTTC.

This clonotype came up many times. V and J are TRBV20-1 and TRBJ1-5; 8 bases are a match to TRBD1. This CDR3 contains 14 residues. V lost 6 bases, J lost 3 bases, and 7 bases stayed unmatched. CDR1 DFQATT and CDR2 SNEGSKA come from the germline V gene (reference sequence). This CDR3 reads CSAPTGEDNQPQHF. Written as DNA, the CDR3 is TGCAGTGCCCCGACAGGGGAAGACAATCAGCCCCAGCATTTT.

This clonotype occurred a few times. This CDR3 reads CSAFPDRGDYGYTF. CDR3 in DNA: TGCAGTGCCTTCCCCGACCGGGGGGACTATGGCTACACCTTC. The chain employs TRBV20-1 and TRBJ1-2, with D maybe TRBD1 (5 bases). V lost 6 bases to trimming and J lost 3 bases, with 17 bases between them. The CDR3 is 14 residues long. Germline V gene sequence: CDR1 DFQATT, CDR2 SNEGSKA (reference sequence).

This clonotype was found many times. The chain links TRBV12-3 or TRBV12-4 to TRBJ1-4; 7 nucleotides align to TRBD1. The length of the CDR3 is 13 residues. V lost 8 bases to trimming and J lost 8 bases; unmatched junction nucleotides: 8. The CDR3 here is CASGRQGGEKLFF. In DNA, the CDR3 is TGTGCCAGCGGCCGACAGGGAGGAGAAAAACTGTTTTTT.

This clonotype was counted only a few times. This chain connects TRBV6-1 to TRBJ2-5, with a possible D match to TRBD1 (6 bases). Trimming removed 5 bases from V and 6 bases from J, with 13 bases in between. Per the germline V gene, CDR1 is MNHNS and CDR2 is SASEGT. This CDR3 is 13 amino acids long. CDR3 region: CASSIQGPQTQYF. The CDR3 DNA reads TGTGCCAGCAGTATACAGGGTCCCCAGACCCAGTACTTC.

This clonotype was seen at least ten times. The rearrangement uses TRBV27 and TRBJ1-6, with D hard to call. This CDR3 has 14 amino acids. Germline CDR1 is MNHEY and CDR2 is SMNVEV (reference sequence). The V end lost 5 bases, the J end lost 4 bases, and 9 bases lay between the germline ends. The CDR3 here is CASSPTGYNSPLHF. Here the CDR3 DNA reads TGTGCCAGCAGTCCCACGGGGTATAATTCACCCCTCCACTTT.

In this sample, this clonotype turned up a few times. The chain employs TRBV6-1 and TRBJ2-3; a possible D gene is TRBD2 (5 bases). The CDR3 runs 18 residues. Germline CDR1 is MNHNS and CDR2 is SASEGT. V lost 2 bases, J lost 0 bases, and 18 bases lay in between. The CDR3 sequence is CASSETRRPGTSTDTQYF. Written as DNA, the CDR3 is TGTGCCAGCAGTGAAACCCGTCGTCCGGGAACCAGCACAGATACGCAGTATTTT.

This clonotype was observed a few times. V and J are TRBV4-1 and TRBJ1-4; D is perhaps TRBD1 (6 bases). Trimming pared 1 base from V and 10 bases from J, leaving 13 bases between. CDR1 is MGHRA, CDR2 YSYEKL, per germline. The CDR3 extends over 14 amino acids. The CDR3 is CASSQVSGVGKLFF. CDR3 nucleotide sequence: TGCGCCAGCAGCCAAGTTTCAGGGGTCGGAAAACTGTTTTTT.

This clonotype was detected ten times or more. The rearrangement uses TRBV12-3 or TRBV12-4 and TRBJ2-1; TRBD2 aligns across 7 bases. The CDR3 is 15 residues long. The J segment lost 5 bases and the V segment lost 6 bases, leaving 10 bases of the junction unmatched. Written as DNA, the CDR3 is TGTGCCAGCAGATTGCTGGTTGGGGGGGACAATGAGCAGTTCTTC. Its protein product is CASRLLVGGDNEQFF.

The CDR3 here is CASSSRQANFQETQYF. Here the CDR3 DNA reads TGTGCCAGCAGCTCCCGACAGGCGAACTTCCAAGAGACCCAGTACTTC. This chain joins TRBV11-1 and TRBJ2-5; possible D gene TRBD1, 6 bases. Germline assignment: CDR1 SGHAT and CDR2 FQDESV (reference sequence). This CDR3 comprises 16 residues. V dropped 4 bases and J dropped 1 base, with 16 bases sitting between them.

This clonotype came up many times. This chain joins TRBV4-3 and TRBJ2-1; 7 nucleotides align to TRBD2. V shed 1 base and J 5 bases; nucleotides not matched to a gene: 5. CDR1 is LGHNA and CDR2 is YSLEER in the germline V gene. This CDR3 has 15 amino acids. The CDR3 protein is CASSQVELADNEQFF. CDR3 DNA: TGCGCCAGCAGCCAAGTCGAGCTAGCGGACAATGAGCAGTTCTTC.

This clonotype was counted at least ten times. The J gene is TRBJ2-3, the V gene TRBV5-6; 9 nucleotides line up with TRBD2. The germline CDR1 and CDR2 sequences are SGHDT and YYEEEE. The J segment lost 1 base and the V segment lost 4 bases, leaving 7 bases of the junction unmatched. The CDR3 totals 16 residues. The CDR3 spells CASSDTRLAGTDTQYF. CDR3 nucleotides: TGTGCCAGCAGCGACACCCGACTAGCGGGCACAGATACGCAGTATTTT.

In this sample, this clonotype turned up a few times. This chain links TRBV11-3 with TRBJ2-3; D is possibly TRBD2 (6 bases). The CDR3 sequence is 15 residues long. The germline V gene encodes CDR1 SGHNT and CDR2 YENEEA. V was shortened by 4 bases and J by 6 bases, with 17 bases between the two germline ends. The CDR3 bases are TGTGCCAGCAGCTCCAACACGGGGGTAAGGGATACGCAGTATTTT. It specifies CASSSNTGVRDTQYF.

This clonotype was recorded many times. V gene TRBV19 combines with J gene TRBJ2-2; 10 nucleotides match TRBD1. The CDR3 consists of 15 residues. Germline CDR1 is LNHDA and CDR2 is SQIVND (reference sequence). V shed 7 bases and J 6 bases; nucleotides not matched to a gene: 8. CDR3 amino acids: CASKRETGGPGELFF. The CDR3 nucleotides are TGTGCCAGTAAACGGGAGACAGGGGGCCCCGGGGAGCTGTTTTTT.

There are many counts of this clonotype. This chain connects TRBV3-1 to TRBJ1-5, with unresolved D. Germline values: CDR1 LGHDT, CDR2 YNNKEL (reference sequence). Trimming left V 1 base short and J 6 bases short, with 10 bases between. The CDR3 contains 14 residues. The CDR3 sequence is CASSQVAGGQPQHF. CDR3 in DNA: TGTGCCAGCAGCCAAGTGGCGGGTGGTCAGCCCCAGCATTTT.

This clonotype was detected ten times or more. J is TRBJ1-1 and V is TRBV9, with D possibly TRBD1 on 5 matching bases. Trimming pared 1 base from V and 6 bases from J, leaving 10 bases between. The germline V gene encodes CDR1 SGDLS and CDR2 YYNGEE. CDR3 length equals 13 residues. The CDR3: CASSVSRVSEAFF. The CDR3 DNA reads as TGTGCCAGCAGCGTATCCAGGGTCTCTGAAGCTTTCTTT.

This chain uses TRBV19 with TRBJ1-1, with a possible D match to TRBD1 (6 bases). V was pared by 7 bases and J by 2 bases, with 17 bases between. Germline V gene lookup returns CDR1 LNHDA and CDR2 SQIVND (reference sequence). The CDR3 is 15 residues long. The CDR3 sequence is CASIWGRGSNTEAFF. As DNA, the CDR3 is TGTGCCAGTATTTGGGGGCGGGGATCAAACACTGAAGCTTTCTTT. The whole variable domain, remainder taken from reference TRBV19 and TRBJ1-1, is DGGITQSPKYLFRKEGQNVTLSCEQNLNHDAMYWYRQDPGQGLRLIYYSQIVNDFQKGDIAEGYSVSREKKESFPLTVTSAQKNPTAFYLCASIWGRGSNTEAFFGQGTRLTVV.

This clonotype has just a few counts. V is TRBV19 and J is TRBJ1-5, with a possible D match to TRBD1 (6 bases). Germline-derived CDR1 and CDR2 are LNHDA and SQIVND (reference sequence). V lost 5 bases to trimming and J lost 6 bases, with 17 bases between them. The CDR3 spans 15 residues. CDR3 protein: CASSVNREGSQPQHF. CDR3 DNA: TGTGCCAGTAGTGTAAACAGGGAAGGGTCTCAGCCCCAGCATTTT.